This T cell receptor (beta chain) was profiled in a study of OX40 agonist ivuxolimab in advanced cancers. Turning to the study itself: Ivuxolimab was administered intravenously to patients at 0.01 to 10 mg/kg every 2 weeks.

Overall study findings and caveats: Within 6 weeks, CD4+ and CD8+ blood T cells expanded clonally at 0.1 to 3.0 mg/kg.

Some clones are missing from TCRdb's copy, which holds only in-frame ones; the method was immunoSEQ multiplex PCR. This table has about 100,000 clones, under 85% appearing once. For this clone: Its antigen is not known.

Germline V lookup: CDR1 MNHNS, CDR2 SASEGT. V shed 8 bases, J shed 2 bases, and the junction held 3 bases outside the gene matches. There are 14 residues in the CDR3. The genes are TRBV6-1 and TRBJ2-7; 13 bases agree with TRBD2. The input for sequencing was CD4+ or CD8+ T cells sorted from blood, taken in a trial of the OX40 agonist ivuxolimab. The receptor was isolated from an adult with an advanced solid tumor such as melanoma, head and neck, liver or kidney cancer. CDR3: CASSLAGGPYEQYF. CDR3 in DNA: TGTGCCAGCTCACTAGCGGGAGGGCCCTACGAGCAGTACTTC.